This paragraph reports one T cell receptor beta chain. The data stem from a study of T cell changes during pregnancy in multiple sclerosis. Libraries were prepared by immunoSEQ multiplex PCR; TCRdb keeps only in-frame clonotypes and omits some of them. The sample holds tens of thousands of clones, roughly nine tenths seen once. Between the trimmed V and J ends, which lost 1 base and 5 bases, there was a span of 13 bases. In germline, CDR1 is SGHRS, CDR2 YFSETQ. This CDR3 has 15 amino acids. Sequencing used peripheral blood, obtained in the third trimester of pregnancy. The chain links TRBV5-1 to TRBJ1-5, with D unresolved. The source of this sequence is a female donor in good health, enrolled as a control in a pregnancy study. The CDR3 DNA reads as TGCGCCAGCAGCTTGTATCCGGGTGAGGATCAGCCCCAGCATTTT. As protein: CASSLYPGEDQPQHF.